Listed below are T cell receptor beta chains from one sample, sequenced in a study of technical replicates of blood from several donors. Some clones are missing from TCRdb's copy, which holds only in-frame ones; the method was immunoSEQ multiplex PCR. The profile shows about 100,000 clones, approximately 95% of them singletons. The source material was T cells isolated from PBMCs. Receptors originate from a human donor in good health. Both conserved end residues are part of each CDR3. A D gene is named only where the DNA matches it firmly. Only part of the rows carry a size: once, few, many, or a class if the clone is expanded.

d_call j_call v_call clone_size cdr3_aa cdr3_nt
NA TRBJ1-2 TRBV27 NA CASSLGLGSYGYTF TGTGCCAGCAGTTTAGGTCTGGGGAGCTATGGCTACACCTTC
NA TRBJ1-1 TRBV11-3 NA CASSLGWILKQPMNTEAFF TGTGCCAGCAGCTTAGGATGGATTCTTAAACAGCCTATGAACACTGAAGCTTTCTTT
NA TRBJ2-7 TRBV7-3 NA CASSPLGEQYF TGTGCCAGCAGCCCTCTCGGCGAGCAGTACTTC
TRBD2 TRBJ2-3 TRBV15 NA CATSMSDWSGRADTQYF TGTGCCACCAGCATGTCTGACTGGAGCGGGAGGGCAGATACGCAGTATTTT
NA TRBJ2-3 TRBV30 NA CAWSTTGGAQYF TGTGCCTGGAGTACCACAGGAGGGGCGCAGTATTTT
NA TRBJ2-7 TRBV11-1 once CASSFDRRSYEQYF TGTGCCAGCAGCTTCGACAGACGCTCCTACGAGCAGTACTTC
NA TRBJ1-2 TRBV30 NA CAWSRDQGPFYGYTF TGTGCCTGGAGTCGAGACCAGGGGCCCTTTTATGGCTACACCTTC
NA TRBJ2-7 TRBV7-9 NA CASSLVDEQYF TGTGCCAGCAGCTTAGTCGACGAGCAGTACTTC
NA TRBJ2-1 TRBV6-1 NA CASGLIVSYNEQFF TGTGCCAGTGGGCTTATCGTCTCCTACAATGAGCAGTTCTTC
TRBD1 TRBJ2-5 TRBV5-1 NA CASSFRDRGLGETQYF TGCGCCAGCAGCTTCCGGGATAGGGGGCTCGGGGAGACCCAGTACTTC
NA TRBJ1-5 TRBV27 NA CASSLMSGGSNQPQHF TGTGCCAGCAGTTTAATGTCCGGGGGTAGCAATCAGCCCCAGCATTTT
TRBD2 TRBJ2-7 TRBV5-1 NA CASSYSGISYEQYF TGCGCCAGCAGCTATAGCGGGATCTCCTACGAGCAGTACTTC
TRBD1 TRBJ1-2 TRBV30 few CAWSGTGNWNGYTF TGTGCCTGGAGTGGGACAGGGAATTGGAATGGCTACACCTTC
NA TRBJ2-7 TRBV5-6 NA CATSKQELYEQYF TGTGCCACCTCGAAACAGGAACTCTACGAGCAGTACTTC
NA TRBJ2-2 TRBV25-1 NA CASSELLTGELFF TGTGCCAGCAGTGAATTACTAACCGGGGAGCTGTTTTTT
NA TRBJ1-1 TRBV5-1 few CASSPGGAGNTEAFF TGCGCCAGCAGCCCTGGGGGGGCAGGAAACACTGAAGCTTTCTTT
TRBD2 TRBJ2-3 TRBV4-1 NA CASSQGLNTDTQYF TGCGCCAGCAGCCAGGGACTAAACACAGATACGCAGTATTTT
NA TRBJ1-1 TRBV15 once CATGTRGPETTEAFF TGTGCCACCGGTACACGCGGGCCCGAAACGACTGAAGCTTTCTTT
NA TRBJ1-2 TRBV5-1 NA CASSRGGGTTYGYTF TGCGCCAGCTCACGAGGGGGAGGGACGACCTATGGCTACACCTTC
TRBD1 TRBJ1-5 TRBV28 NA CASSLGQGPYQPQHF TGTGCCAGCAGTTTGGGACAGGGCCCCTATCAGCCCCAGCATTTT
NA TRBJ2-7 TRBV19 NA CASSITGEQYF TGTGCCAGTAGTATCACAGGAGAGCAGTACTTC
TRBD1 TRBJ2-3 TRBV7-8 NA CASSFLKGQGGTDTQYF TGTGCCAGCAGCTTTCTAAAGGGACAGGGAGGGACAGATACGCAGTATTTT
TRBD1 TRBJ2-5 TRBV5-1 NA CASSWGTGGETQYF TGCGCCAGCAGCTGGGGGACAGGTGGGGAGACCCAGTACTTC
TRBD2 TRBJ2-5 TRBV5-6 NA CASSSGGVAETQYF TGTGCCAGCAGTAGCGGGGGAGTCGCAGAGACCCAGTACTTC
NA TRBJ2-7 TRBV5-6 NA CASSLFRGGEQYF TGTGCCAGCAGCTTGTTCAGGGGCGGCGAGCAGTACTTC
TRBD2 TRBJ2-7 TRBV10-3 NA CAPISVRTRAYEQYF TGTGCCCCCATCTCAGTGCGGACTAGGGCCTACGAGCAGTACTTC
NA TRBJ2-1 TRBV5-4 NA CASSEVGDYYNEQFF TGTGCCAGCAGTGAAGTGGGAGACTACTACAATGAGCAGTTCTTC
NA TRBJ1-4 TRBV5-4 NA CASSLVGVNEKLFF TGTGCCAGCAGCTTAGTAGGAGTTAATGAAAAACTGTTTTTT
TRBD1 TRBJ1-2 TRBV11-2 NA CASRTIRDRVMGGYTF TGTGCCAGCAGAACGATCCGGGACAGGGTCATGGGTGGCTACACCTTC
NA TRBJ1-3 TRBV5-4 NA CASSSLADSSRNTIYF TGTGCCAGCAGCTCTCTGGCCGACAGTTCTAGAAACACCATATATTTT
NA TRBJ2-5 TRBV7-8 NA CASSLPRHPPQETQYF TGTGCCAGCAGCTTACCCAGACATCCACCCCAAGAGACCCAGTACTTC
NA TRBJ2-7 TRBV28 NA CASSLPGGRSYEQYF TGTGCCAGCAGTCTCCCAGGGGGGCGCTCCTACGAGCAGTACTTC
TRBD1 TRBJ1-2 TRBV27 NA CASSSSTGHLSNYGYTF TGTGCCAGCAGTTCGTCGACAGGGCACCTTTCTAACTATGGCTACACCTTC
TRBD1 TRBJ2-5 TRBV15 NA CATSPGRGGGETQYF TGTGCCACCAGCCCGGGGAGAGGGGGCGGAGAGACCCAGTACTTC
TRBD2 TRBJ2-1 TRBV9 NA CASSVRGDSYNEQFF TGTGCCAGCAGCGTACGGGGGGACTCCTACAATGAGCAGTTCTTC
TRBD1 TRBJ1-3 TRBV15 NA CATSTTGGSGNTIYF TGTGCCACCAGCACCACAGGGGGCTCTGGAAACACCATATATTTT
TRBD1 TRBJ2-1 TRBV4-1 NA CASSHSPPGQGIVEQFF TGCGCCAGCAGCCACTCCCCCCCGGGACAGGGGATCGTTGAGCAGTTCTTC
TRBD1 TRBJ2-1 TRBV7-9 NA CASRTGGGYNEQFF TGTGCCAGCAGAACAGGGGGTGGCTACAATGAGCAGTTCTTC
NA TRBJ1-5 TRBV4-2 NA CASLGPCTTGDNQPQHF TGTGCCAGTCTCGGCCCTTGTACGACAGGAGACAATCAGCCCCAGCATTTT
TRBD1 TRBJ2-7 TRBV7-9 NA CASDVVRTGENPYEQYF TGTGCCAGCGACGTAGTTAGGACAGGCGAGAATCCGTACGAGCAGTACTTC